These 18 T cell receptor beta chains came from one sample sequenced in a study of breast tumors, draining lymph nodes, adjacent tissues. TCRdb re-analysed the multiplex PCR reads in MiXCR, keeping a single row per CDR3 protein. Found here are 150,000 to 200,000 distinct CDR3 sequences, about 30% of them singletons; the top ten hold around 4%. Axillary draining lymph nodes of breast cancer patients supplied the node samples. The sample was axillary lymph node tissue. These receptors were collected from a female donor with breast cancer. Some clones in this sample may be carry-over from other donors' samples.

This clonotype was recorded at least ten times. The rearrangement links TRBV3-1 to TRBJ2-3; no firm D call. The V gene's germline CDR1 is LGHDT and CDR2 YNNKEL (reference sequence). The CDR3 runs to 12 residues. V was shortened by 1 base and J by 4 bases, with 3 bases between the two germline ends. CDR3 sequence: CASSQGSDTQYF. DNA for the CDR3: TGTGCCAGCAGCCAAGGGTCAGATACGCAGTATTTT.

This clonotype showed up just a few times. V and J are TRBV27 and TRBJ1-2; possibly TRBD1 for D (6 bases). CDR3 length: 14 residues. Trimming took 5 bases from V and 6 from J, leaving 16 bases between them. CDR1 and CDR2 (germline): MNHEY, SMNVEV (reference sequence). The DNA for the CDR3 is TGTGCCAGCAGTATAACAGGGTTGCGAGATGGCTACACCTTC. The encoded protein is CASSITGLRDGYTF.

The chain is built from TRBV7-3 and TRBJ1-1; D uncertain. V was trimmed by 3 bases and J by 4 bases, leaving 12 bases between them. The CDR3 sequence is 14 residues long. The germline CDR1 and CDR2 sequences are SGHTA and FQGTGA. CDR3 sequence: CASSFYDQFTEAFF. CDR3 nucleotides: TGTGCCAGCAGCTTTTACGATCAGTTCACTGAAGCTTTCTTT.

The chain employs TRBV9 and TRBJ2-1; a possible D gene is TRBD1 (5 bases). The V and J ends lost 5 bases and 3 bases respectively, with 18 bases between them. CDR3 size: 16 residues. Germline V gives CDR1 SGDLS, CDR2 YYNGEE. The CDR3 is CASSANPKGLYNEQFF. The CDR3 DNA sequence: TGTGCCAGCAGTGCTAACCCGAAGGGGCTCTACAATGAGCAGTTCTTC.

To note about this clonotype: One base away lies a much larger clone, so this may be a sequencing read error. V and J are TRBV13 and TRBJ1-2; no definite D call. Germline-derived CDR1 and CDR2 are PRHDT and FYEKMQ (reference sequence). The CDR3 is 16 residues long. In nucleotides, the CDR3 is TGTGCCAGCAGCTTCTTTGATTCTCCAGAGTTGAATGGCTGCACCTTC. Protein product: CASSFFDSPELNGCTF.

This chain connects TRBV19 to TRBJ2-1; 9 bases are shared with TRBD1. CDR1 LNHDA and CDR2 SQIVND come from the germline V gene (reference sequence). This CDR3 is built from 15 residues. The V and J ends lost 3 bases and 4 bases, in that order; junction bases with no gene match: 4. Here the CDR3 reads CASSMGTGSYNEQFF. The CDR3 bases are TGTGCCAGTAGTATGGGGACAGGGTCTTACAATGAGCAGTTCTTC.

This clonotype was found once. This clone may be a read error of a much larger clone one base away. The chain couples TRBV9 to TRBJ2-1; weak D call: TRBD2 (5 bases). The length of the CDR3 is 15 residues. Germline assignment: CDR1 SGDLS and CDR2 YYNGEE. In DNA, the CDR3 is TGTGCCAGCAGCGTAGGTCCCAGCGGATACAATGAGCCGTTCTTC. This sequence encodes CASSVGPSGYNEPFF.

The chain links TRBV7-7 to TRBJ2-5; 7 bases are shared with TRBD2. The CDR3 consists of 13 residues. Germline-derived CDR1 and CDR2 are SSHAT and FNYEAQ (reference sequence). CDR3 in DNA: TGTGCTAGTTCGCGGGGGAGGCGTGAGACCCAGTACTTC. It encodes CASSRGRRETQYF.

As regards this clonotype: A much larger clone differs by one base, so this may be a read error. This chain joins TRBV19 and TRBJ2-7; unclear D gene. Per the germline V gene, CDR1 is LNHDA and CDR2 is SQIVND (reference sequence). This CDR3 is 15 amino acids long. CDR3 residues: CASGIDPRLSYEQYF. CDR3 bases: TGTGCCAGTGGTATAGATCCCCGACTCTCCTACGAGCAGTACTTC.

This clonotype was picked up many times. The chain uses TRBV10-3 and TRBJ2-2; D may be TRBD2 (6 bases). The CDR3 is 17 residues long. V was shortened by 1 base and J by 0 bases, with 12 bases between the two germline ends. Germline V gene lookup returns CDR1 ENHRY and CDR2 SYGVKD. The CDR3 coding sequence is TGTGCCATCAGTGAGTGGTGGAGCGGGTCGAACACCGGGGAGCTGTTTTTT. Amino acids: CAISEWWSGSNTGELFF.

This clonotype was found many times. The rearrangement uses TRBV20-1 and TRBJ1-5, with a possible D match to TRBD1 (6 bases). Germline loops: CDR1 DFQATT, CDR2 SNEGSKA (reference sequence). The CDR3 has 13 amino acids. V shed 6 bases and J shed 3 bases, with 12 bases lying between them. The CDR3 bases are TGCAGTGCAACGGGACACTCCAATCAGCCCCAGCATTTT. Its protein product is CSATGHSNQPQHF.

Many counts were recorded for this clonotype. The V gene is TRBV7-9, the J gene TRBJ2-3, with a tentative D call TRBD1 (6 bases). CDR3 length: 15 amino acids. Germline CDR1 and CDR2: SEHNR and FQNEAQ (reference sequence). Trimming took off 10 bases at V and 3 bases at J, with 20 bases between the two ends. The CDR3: CATSTTGFGTDTQYF. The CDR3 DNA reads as TGTGCCACCTCCACAACAGGGTTTGGGACAGATACGCAGTATTTT.

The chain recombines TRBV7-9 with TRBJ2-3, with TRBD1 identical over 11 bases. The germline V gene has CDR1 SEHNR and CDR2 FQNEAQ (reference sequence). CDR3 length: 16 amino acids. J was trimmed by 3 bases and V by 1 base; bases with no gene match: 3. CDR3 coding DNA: TGTGCCAGCAGCTTAGGGGGACAGGGGGAAACAGATACGCAGTATTTT. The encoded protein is CASSLGGQGETDTQYF.

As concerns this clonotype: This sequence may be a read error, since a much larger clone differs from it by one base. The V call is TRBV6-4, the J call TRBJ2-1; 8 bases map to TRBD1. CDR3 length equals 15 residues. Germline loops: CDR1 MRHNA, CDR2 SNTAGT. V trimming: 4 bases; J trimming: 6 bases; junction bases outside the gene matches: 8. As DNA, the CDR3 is TGTGCCAGCAGTGTTCCGACAGGGGTTAGCAATGAGCAGTTCTTC. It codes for CASSVPTGVSNEQFF.

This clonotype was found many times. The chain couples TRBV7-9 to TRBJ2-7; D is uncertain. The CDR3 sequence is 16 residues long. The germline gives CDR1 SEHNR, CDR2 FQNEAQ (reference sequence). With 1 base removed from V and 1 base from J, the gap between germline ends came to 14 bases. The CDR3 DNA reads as TGTGCCAGCAGCTTAGGTGAGGACCTTCTGTCCTACGAGCAGTACTTC. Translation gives CASSLGEDLLSYEQYF.

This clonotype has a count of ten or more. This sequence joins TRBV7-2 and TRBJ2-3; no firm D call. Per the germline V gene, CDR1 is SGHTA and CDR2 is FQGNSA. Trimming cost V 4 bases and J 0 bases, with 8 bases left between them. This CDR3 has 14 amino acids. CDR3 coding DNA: TGTGCCAGCAGCTCCTACTTGAGCACAGATACGCAGTATTTT. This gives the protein CASSSYLSTDTQYF.

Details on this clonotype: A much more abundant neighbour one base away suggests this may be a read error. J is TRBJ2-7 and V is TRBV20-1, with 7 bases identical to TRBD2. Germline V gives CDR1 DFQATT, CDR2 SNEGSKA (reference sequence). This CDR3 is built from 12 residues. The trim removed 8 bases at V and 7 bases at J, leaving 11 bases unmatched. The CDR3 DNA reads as TGCAGTAGCGGGGCCTCCTACAATGAGCAGTACTTC. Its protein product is CSSGASYNEQYF.

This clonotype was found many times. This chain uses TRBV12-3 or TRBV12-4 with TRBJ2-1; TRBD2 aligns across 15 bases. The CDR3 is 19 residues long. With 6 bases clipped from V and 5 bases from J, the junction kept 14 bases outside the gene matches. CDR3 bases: TGTGCCAGCAGCTCGACACCTGGACTAGCGGGAGGGCTCCACAATGAGCAGTTCTTC. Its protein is CASSSTPGLAGGLHNEQFF.